This T cell receptor beta chain was obtained from a study of shared clonotypes between healthy human individuals. Background on the study: Per donor, CD8 memory used one plate, CD8 naive used two, CD4 memory used three and CD4 naive used three.

The CDR3 runs to 14 residues. CDR1 and CDR2 (germline): MNHEY, SMNVEV (reference sequence). Trimming removed 2 bases from V and 7 bases from J; junction bases left unmatched: 4. TCRdb keeps only in-frame clones here, not all; method: immunoSEQ multiplex PCR. The sample lists about 1.5 million clones; 95% to 99% were seen once. In the case of this clone: What it recognizes is unknown.

Whole-study results and caveats: Relative to memory subsets, naive subsets generally showed larger estimated richness.

This TCR was recovered from a young man in good health. The chain links TRBV27 to TRBJ2-1, with 8 bases aligning to TRBD2. The sample was naive CD4+ T cells sorted from blood. Subset denoted: CD45RA+ positively selected. The CDR3 spells CASSLGGRRNEQFF. DNA of the CDR3: TGTGCCAGCAGTTTAGGCGGGAGGAGGAATGAGCAGTTCTTC.